The next 22 T cell receptor beta chains were all read from a single sample in a study of cytotoxic CD8 clonotypes in ibrutinib-treated CLL. This table comes from immunoSEQ multiplex PCR, and its TCRdb copy is limited to in-frame clones, with some not included. Of about 300,000 clones listed, over 55% are singletons. Here the sequenced sample was PBMCs, taken after 36 months of ibrutinib treatment. The receptors were sampled from a human donor with chronic lymphocytic leukemia.

The chain uses TRBV2 and TRBJ2-1; D possibly uses TRBD1 or TRBD2 (5 bases each). With 0 bases removed from V and 5 bases from J, the gap between germline ends came to 8 bases. Germline CDR1 reads SNHLY; CDR2 reads FYNNEI. The CDR3 is made up of 14 amino acids. The CDR3 reads CASSEARGHNEQFF. CDR3 bases: TGTGCCAGCAGTGAAGCTCGGGGCCACAATGAGCAGTTCTTC.

The V and J genes are TRBV5-4 and TRBJ1-2, with 7 bases identical to TRBD1. The CDR3 length is 14 residues. The germline V gene has CDR1 SGHNT and CDR2 YYREEE (reference sequence). V dropped 4 bases and J dropped 3; count of bases not matched to a gene: 6. The CDR3 here is CASSPEQGYYGYTF. CDR3 nucleotides: TGTGCCAGCAGCCCCGAACAGGGGTACTATGGCTACACCTTC.

The chain recombines TRBV5-1 with TRBJ2-2; no reliable D call. CDR1 SGHRS and CDR2 YFSETQ come from the germline V gene. Between the trimmed V and J ends, which lost 2 bases and 3 bases, there was a span of 11 bases. The length of the CDR3 is 15 residues. As DNA, the CDR3 is TGCGCCAGCAGCTTAAGTGGGAAGGACACCGGGGAGCTGTTTTTT. Amino acids: CASSLSGKDTGELFF.

The chain carries TRBV7-9 and TRBJ2-3; D gene ambiguous. V lost 5 bases and J lost 2, with 5 bases in between. Germline-derived CDR1 and CDR2 are SEHNR and FQNEAQ (reference sequence). This CDR3 has 12 amino acids. CDR3: CASSRPTDTQYF. The DNA of the CDR3 is TGTGCCAGCAGCCGACCCACAGATACGCAGTATTTT.

V is TRBV19 and J is TRBJ1-2; D is ambiguous. Germline CDR1 is LNHDA and CDR2 is SQIVND (reference sequence). The CDR3 sequence is 15 residues long. V was pared by 2 bases and J by 4 bases, with 14 bases between. The CDR3 spells CASSIIRGRIYGYTF. CDR3 in DNA: TGTGCCAGTAGTATAATAAGAGGGCGCATCTATGGCTACACCTTC. Full variable domain (remainder filled in from reference TRBV19 and TRBJ1-2): DGGITQSPKYLFRKEGQNVTLSCEQNLNHDAMYWYRQDPGQGLRLIYYSQIVNDFQKGDIAEGYSVSREKKESFPLTVTSAQKNPTAFYLCASSIIRGRIYGYTFGSGTRLTVV.

V gene TRBV19 combines with J gene TRBJ1-1; a possible D gene is TRBD1 (5 bases). Per germline, CDR1 LNHDA and CDR2 SQIVND (reference sequence). The CDR3 runs to 14 residues. V lost 6 bases, J lost 7 bases, and 18 bases lay in between. CDR3 residues: CASSLGDRIIEAFF. The CDR3 nucleotides read TGTGCCAGTAGCCTAGGAGACAGAATAATTGAAGCTTTCTTT.

The gene calls are TRBV5-4 and TRBJ2-7, with 7 bases matching TRBD2. This CDR3 is built from 15 residues. The ends lost 3 bases at V and 3 bases at J; junction bases unmatched: 9. The V gene's germline CDR1 is SGHNT and CDR2 YYREEE (reference sequence). CDR3 DNA: TGTGCCAGCAGCTACAGAGGCGGGGGATTCTACGAGCAGTACTTC. Translating it yields CASSYRGGGFYEQYF. The full variable domain, rest sourced from reference TRBV5-4 and TRBJ2-7, is ETGVTQSPTHLIKTRGQQVTLRCSSQSGHNTVSWYQQALGQGPQFIFQYYREEENGRGNFPPRFSGLQFPNYSSELNVNALELDDSALYLCASSYRGGGFYEQYFGPGTRLTVT.

The chain uses TRBV29-1 and TRBJ1-1, with D hard to call. Trimming took 7 bases from V and 0 from J, leaving 9 bases between them. The germline gives CDR1 SQVTM, CDR2 ANQGSEA. The CDR3 consists of 12 residues. The CDR3 reads CSAGLLNTEAFF. The DNA of the CDR3 is TGCAGCGCCGGACTTTTGAACACTGAAGCTTTCTTT.

This clone showed up just a few times. The J gene is TRBJ1-2, the V gene TRBV7-9; tentatively, D is TRBD1 (5 bases). This CDR3 contains 15 residues. Trimming cost V 4 bases and J 2 bases, with 14 bases left between them. In germline, CDR1 is SEHNR, CDR2 FQNEAQ (reference sequence). Here the CDR3 DNA reads TGTGCCAGCAGCTCTCACAGGTTTGAGAACTATGGCTACACCTTC. Translated: CASSSHRFENYGYTF.

V is TRBV11-2 and J is TRBJ2-7; D could derive from TRBD1 or TRBD2 (5 bases each). The V gene's germline CDR1 is SGHAT and CDR2 FQNNGV. V was pared by 0 bases and J by 2 bases, with 17 bases between. This CDR3 spans 17 amino acids. CDR3 amino acids: CASSLDPPGPLPYEQYF. The CDR3 DNA reads TGTGCCAGCAGCTTAGATCCCCCGGGACCATTACCCTACGAGCAGTACTTC.

V and J are TRBV28 and TRBJ1-1; D perhaps matches TRBD1 (5 bases). Germline assignment: CDR1 MDHEN and CDR2 SYDVKM. V was cut by 5 bases and J by 8 bases, with 12 bases left in between. CDR3 length: 12 residues. This CDR3 is CASSRAGWEAFF. The CDR3 region has the DNA TGTGCCAGCAGTCGGGCAGGGTGGGAAGCTTTCTTT.

The chain has TRBV10-3 and TRBJ2-1; unclear D gene. The germline V and J ends were trimmed by 4 bases and 5 bases, with 9 bases remaining between them. CDR1 and CDR2 (germline): ENHRY, SYGVKD. The CDR3 has 13 amino acids. The CDR3 loop reads CAISGQRDNEQFF. The CDR3 DNA sequence: TGTGCCATCAGTGGTCAGCGCGACAATGAGCAGTTCTTC.

The table lists this clone with a few counts. CDR3 loop: CASSLVVGEDEQYF. The CDR3 coding sequence is TGTGCCAGCAGCTTGGTCGTAGGGGAGGACGAGCAGTACTTC. The V gene is TRBV5-4, the J gene TRBJ2-7; tentative D call: TRBD2 (6 bases). V was pared by 0 bases and J by 5 bases, with 12 bases between. The CDR3 is made up of 14 amino acids. CDR1 is SGHNT and CDR2 is YYREEE in the germline V gene (reference sequence).

This clone was detected only a few times. The V and J genes are TRBV21-1 and TRBJ2-7. TRBV21-1 is designated a pseudogene. The CDR3 runs to 12 residues. As DNA, the CDR3 is TGTGCCAGCACCAAAGAAGCCTACGAGCAGTACTTC. Translated, it gives CASTKEAYEQYF.

This clone was counted between two and nine times. The chain uses TRBV29-1 and TRBJ2-2; D gene uncertain. From germline, CDR1 is SQVTM and CDR2 ANQGSEA. The CDR3 sequence is 14 residues long. The V end was cut by 4 bases, the J end by 5 bases, with 14 bases between. CDR3 sequence (DNA): TGCAGCGTTGGAGGACCGGACGAGACCGGGGAGCTGTTTTTT. Its protein is CSVGGPDETGELFF.

CDR3 coding DNA: TGTGCCAGCAGCTTAGACCGGCTAGCGGATGAGCAGTTCTTC. Its protein is CASSLDRLADEQFF. The chain employs TRBV7-2 and TRBJ2-1, with 7 bases matching TRBD2. The V gene end was trimmed by 1 base and the J gene end by 8 bases; junction bases not matched to a gene: 5. The CDR3 covers 14 residues. Germline CDR1 is SGHTA and CDR2 is FQGNSA.

The chain couples TRBV15 to TRBJ2-1; D gene uncertain. The germline V gene encodes CDR1 LNHNV and CDR2 YYDKDF (reference sequence). With 2 bases removed from V and 1 base from J, the gap between germline ends came to 9 bases. The CDR3 has 15 residues. The CDR3 DNA sequence: TGTGCCACCAGCAGAATAGCCGGTTCCTACAATGAGCAGTTCTTC. Amino acids: CATSRIAGSYNEQFF.

The chain recombines TRBV28 with TRBJ1-2, with D maybe TRBD1 (5 bases). The CDR3 consists of 14 residues. Germline V lookup: CDR1 MDHEN, CDR2 SYDVKM. The V end was cut by 2 bases, the J end by 2 bases, with 9 bases between. For the CDR3, the DNA is TGTGCCAGCAGTTTAGAGGGGCCCAACTATGGCTACACCTTC. Its translation: CASSLEGPNYGYTF.

The chain employs TRBV9 and TRBJ2-3; 8 nucleotides match TRBD2. Germline assignment: CDR1 SGDLS and CDR2 YYNGEE. The CDR3 is 16 amino acids. J gave up 5 bases and V 1 base, and 9 bases lay outside the gene matches. The CDR3 is CASSVPAGDVVDTQYF. CDR3 coding DNA: TGTGCCAGCAGCGTACCAGCGGGAGATGTGGTAGATACGCAGTATTTT.

This chain connects TRBV7-9 to TRBJ1-1; D perhaps matches TRBD1 (5 bases). V was clipped by 5 bases and J by 0 bases, with 10 bases between them. Germline V gene lookup returns CDR1 SEHNR and CDR2 FQNEAQ (reference sequence). This CDR3 contains 14 residues. CDR3 bases: TGTGCCAGCAGCATGGGACCGATGAACACTGAAGCTTTCTTT. Translating it yields CASSMGPMNTEAFF. The full variable domain, rest sourced from reference TRBV7-9 and TRBJ1-1, is DTGVSQNPRHKITKRGQNVTFRCDPISEHNRLYWYRQTLGQGPEFLTYFQNEAQLEKSRLLSDRFSAERPKGSFSTLEIQRTEQGDSAMYLCASSMGPMNTEAFFGQGTRLTVV.

V gene TRBV7-9 combines with J gene TRBJ2-1, with D uncertain. The CDR3 has 12 amino acids. Germline V lookup: CDR1 SEHNR, CDR2 FQNEAQ (reference sequence). With 0 bases removed from V and 11 bases from J, the gap between germline ends came to 8 bases. This CDR3 reads CASSLAETQQFF. The CDR3 DNA sequence: TGTGCCAGCAGCTTAGCGGAGACTCAGCAGTTCTTC.

The genes are TRBV7-3 and TRBJ2-3; D is ambiguous. The CDR3 runs 13 residues. Trimming took 3 bases from V and 2 from J, leaving 6 bases between them. The germline V gene encodes CDR1 SGHTA and CDR2 FQGTGA. In nucleotides, the CDR3 is TGTGCCAGCAGCTTGAGGAACACAGATACGCAGTATTTT. Its protein product is CASSLRNTDTQYF.